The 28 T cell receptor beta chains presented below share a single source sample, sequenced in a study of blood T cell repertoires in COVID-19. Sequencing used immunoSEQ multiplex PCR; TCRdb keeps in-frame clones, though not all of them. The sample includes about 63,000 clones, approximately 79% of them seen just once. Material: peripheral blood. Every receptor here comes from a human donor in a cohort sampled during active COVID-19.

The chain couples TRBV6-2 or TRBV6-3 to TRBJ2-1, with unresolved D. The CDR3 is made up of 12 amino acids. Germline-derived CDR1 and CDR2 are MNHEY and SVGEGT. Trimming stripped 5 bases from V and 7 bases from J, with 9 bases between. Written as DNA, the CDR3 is TGTGCCAGCAGTCCCTACCTGAATGAGCAGTTCTTC. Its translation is CASSPYLNEQFF.

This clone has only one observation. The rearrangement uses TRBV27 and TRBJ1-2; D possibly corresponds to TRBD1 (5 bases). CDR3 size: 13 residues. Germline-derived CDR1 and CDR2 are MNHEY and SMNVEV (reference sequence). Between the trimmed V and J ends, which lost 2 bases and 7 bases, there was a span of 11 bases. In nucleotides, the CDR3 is TGTGCCAGCAGTTTAGCGGGGGGGGGTGGCTACACCTTC. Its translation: CASSLAGGGGYTF.

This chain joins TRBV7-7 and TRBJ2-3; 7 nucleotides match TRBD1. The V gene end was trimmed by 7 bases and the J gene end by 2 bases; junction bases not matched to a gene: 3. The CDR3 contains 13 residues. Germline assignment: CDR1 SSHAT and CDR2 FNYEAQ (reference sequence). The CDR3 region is CASNKGATDTQYF. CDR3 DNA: TGTGCCAGCAATAAGGGGGCCACAGATACGCAGTATTTT.

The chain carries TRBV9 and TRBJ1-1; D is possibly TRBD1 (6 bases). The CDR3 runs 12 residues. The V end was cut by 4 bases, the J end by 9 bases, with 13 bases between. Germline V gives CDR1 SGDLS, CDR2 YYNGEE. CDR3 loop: CASSMGAGQAFF. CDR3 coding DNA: TGTGCCAGCAGCATGGGGGCAGGTCAAGCTTTCTTT. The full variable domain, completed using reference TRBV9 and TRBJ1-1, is DSGVTQTPKHLITATGQRVTLRCSPRSGDLSVYWYQQSLDQGLQFLIQYYNGEERAKGNILERFSAQQFPDLHSELNLSSLELGDSALYFCASSMGAGQAFFGQGTRLTVV.

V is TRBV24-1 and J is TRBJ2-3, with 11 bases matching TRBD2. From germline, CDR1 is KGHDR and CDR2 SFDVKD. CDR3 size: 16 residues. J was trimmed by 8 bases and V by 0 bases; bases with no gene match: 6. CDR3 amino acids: CATSDLGSGRVGTQYF. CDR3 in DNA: TGTGCCACCAGTGATTTGGGTAGCGGGAGGGTCGGTACGCAGTATTTT.

The DNA for the CDR3 is TGCGCCAGCAGCTTGACGCAGGGTGGAGAGACCCAGTACTTC. It codes for CASSLTQGGETQYF. The V and J genes are TRBV5-1 and TRBJ2-5; a possible D gene is TRBD1 (5 bases). The V and J ends lost 1 base and 4 bases respectively, with 11 bases between them. Germline V CDR1 and CDR2: SGHRS, YFSETQ. This CDR3 is 14 amino acids long.

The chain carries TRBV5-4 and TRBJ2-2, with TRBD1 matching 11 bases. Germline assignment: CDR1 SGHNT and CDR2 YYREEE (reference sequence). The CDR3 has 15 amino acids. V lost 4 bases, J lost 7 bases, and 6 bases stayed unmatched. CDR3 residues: CASSPGDRGVGELFF. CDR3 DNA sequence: TGTGCCAGCAGCCCCGGGGACAGGGGGGTCGGGGAGCTGTTTTTT.

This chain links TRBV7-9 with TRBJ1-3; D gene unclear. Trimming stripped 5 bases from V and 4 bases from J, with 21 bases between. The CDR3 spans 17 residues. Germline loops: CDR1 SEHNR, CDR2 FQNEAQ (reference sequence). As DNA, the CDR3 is TGTGCCAGCAGCCTACCCCAGGATGGAGGCTACGGAAACACCATATATTTT. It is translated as CASSLPQDGGYGNTIYF.

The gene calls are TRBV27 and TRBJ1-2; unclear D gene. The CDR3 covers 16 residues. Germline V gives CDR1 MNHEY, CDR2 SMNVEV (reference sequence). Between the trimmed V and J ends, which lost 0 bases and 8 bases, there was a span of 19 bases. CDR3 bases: TGTGCCAGCAGTTTATCGCTAGCTGGACTCCCTGGGGGCTACACCTTC. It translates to CASSLSLAGLPGGYTF.

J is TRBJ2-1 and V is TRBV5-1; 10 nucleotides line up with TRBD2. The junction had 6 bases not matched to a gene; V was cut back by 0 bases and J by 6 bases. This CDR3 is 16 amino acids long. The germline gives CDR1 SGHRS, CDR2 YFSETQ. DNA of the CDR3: TGCGCCAGCAGCTTGGCCGGTCTAGCGGGAGTCAATGAGCAGTTCTTC. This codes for CASSLAGLAGVNEQFF.

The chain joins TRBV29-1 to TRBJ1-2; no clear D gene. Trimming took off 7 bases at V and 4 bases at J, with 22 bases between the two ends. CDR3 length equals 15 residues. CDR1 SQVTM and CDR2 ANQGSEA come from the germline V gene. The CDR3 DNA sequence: TGCAGCGCCCCACTTCCAGACTTCGAAACCTATGGCTACACCTTC. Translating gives CSAPLPDFETYGYTF.

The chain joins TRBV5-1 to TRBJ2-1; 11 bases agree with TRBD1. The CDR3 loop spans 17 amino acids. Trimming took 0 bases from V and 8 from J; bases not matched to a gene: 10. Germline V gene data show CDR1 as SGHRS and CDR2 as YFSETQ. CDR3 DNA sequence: TGCGCCAGCAGCTTGGAGGCCCGGGACAGGGGGATATATGAGCAGTTCTTC. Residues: CASSLEARDRGIYEQFF. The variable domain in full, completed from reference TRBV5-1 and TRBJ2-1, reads KAGVTQTPRYLIKTRGQQVTLSCSPISGHRSVSWYQQTPGQGLQFLFEYFSETQRNKGNFPGRFSGRQFSNSRSEMNVSTLELGDSALYLCASSLEARDRGIYEQFFGPGTRLTVL.

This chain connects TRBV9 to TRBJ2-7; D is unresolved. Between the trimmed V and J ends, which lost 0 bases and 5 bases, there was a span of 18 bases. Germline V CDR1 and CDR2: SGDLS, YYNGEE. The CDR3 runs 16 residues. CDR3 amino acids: CASSVDNGGPRNEQYF. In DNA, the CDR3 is TGTGCCAGCAGCGTAGATAACGGTGGGCCTCGGAACGAGCAGTACTTC.

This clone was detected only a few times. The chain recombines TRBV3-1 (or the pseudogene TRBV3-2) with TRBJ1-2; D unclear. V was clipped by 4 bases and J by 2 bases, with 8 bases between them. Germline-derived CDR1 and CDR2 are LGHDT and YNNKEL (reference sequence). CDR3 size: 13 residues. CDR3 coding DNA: TGTGCCAGCAGCCGCGCGGGAAACTATGGCTACACCTTC. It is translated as CASSRAGNYGYTF.

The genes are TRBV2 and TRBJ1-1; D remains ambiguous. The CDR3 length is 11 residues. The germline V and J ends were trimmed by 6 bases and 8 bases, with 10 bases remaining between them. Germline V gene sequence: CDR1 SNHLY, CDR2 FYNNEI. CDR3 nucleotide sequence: TGTGCCAGCAGCGTCAGTCCGGAAGCTTTCTTT. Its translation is CASSVSPEAFF.

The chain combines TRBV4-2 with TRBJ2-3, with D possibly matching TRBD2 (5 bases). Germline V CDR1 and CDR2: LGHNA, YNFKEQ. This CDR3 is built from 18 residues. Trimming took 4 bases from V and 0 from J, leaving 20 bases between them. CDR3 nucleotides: TGTGCCAGCAGCCGACGAACGGGATTAGGAGATAGCACAGATACGCAGTATTTT. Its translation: CASSRRTGLGDSTDTQYF.

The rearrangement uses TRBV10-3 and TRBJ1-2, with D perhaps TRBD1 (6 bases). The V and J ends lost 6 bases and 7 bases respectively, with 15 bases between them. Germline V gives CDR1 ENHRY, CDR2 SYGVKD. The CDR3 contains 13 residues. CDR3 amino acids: CAISLQGQLGYTF. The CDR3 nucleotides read TGTGCCATCAGCTTACAGGGCCAGCTTGGCTACACCTTC.

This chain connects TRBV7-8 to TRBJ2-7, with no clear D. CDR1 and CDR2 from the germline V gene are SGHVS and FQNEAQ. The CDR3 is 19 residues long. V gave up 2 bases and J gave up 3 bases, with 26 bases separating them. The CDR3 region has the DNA TGTGCCAGCAGCTTATCACGGCGAAAAGAGGATAGTTCATTCTACGAGCAGTACTTC. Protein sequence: CASSLSRRKEDSSFYEQYF.

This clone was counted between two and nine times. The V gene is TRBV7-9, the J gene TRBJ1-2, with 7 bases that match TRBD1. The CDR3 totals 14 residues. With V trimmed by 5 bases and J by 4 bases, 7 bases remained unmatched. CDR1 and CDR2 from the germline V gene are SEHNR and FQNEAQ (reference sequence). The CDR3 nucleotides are TGTGCCAGCAGCCCACCGGGACAGATCTATGGCTACACCTTC. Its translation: CASSPPGQIYGYTF.

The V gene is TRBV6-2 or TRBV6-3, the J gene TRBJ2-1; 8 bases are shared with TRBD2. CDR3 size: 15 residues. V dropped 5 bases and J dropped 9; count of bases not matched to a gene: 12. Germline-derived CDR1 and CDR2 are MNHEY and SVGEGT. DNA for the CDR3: TGTGCCAGCAGTCCCGGGGCTAGCGGGTACGGTGAGCAGTTCTTC. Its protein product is CASSPGASGYGEQFF.

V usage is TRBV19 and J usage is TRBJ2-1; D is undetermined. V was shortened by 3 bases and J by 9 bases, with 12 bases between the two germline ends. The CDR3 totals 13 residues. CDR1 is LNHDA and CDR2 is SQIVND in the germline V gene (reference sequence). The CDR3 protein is CASSIPPQSEQFF. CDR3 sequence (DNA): TGTGCCAGTAGTATCCCCCCACAGAGTGAGCAGTTCTTC.

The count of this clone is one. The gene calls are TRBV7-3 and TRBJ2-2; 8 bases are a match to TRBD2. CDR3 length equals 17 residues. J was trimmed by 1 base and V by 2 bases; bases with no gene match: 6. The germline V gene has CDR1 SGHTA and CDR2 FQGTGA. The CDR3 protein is CASSLAPGGKNTGELFF. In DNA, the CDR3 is TGTGCCAGCAGCTTAGCTCCGGGGGGGAAGAACACCGGGGAGCTGTTTTTT.

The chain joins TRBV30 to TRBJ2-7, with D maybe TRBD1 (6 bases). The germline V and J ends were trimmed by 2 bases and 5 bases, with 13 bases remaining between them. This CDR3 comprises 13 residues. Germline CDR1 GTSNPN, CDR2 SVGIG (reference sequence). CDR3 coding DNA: TGTGCCTGGAGTAGGAGCAGGGGCGACGAGCAGTACTTC. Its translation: CAWSRSRGDEQYF.

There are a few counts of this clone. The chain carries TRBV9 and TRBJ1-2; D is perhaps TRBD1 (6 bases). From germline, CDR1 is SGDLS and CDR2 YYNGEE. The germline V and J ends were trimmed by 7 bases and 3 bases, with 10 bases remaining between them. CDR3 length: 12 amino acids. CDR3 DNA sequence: TGTGCCAGCGGTACAGGGCACTATGGCTACACCTTC. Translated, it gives CASGTGHYGYTF.

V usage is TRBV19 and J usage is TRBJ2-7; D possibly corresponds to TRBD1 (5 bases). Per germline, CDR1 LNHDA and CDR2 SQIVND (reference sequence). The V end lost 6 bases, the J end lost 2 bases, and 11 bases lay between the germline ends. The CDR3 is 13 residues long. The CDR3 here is CASRDTTTYEQYF. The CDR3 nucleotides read TGTGCCAGTAGGGACACGACAACCTACGAGCAGTACTTC.

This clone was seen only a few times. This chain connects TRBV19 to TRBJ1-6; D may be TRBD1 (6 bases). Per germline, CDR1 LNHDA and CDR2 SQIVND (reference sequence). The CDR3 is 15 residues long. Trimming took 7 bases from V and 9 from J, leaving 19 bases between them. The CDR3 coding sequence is TGTGCCAGTACCCTAACTCCGGACAGCGGTTCACCCCTCCACTTT. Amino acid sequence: CASTLTPDSGSPLHF.

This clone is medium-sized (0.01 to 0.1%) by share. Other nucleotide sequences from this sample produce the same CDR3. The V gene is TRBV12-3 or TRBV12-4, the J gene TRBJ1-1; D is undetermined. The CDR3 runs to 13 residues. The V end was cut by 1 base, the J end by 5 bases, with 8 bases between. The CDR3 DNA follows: TGTGCCAGCAGTTTAGTCAGGCATACTGAAGCTTTCTTT. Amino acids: CASSLVRHTEAFF.

The CDR3 spells CATIRTANTGELFF. The CDR3 DNA follows: TGTGCCACTATACGGACAGCAAACACCGGGGAGCTGTTTTTT. V and J are TRBV19 and TRBJ2-2; D possibly corresponds to TRBD1 (6 bases). V was pared by 10 bases and J by 2 bases, with 14 bases between. The CDR3 covers 14 residues. Germline lookup yields CDR1 LNHDA and CDR2 SQIVND (reference sequence).